This T cell receptor beta chain appears in the sequencing data of a study of blood T cell repertoires in COVID-19. About the research overall: Collection of acute and convalescent COVID-19 samples took place in the United States, Italy and Spain.

Per the original data handling: Estimation of nucleated cell counts relied on the amplification of reference gene primers. Profiling relied on immunoSEQ multiplex PCR, and the TCRdb table lists in-frame clones only, not all of them. The V and J calls and clone size were taken over from that table, and D and trimming were inferred from the DNA. This table holds 15,000 to 20,000 clones, 65% to 85% found once. The junction had 11 bases not matched to a gene; V was cut back by 3 bases and J by 0 bases. Per germline, CDR1 SGHNT and CDR2 YYREEE (reference sequence). There are 17 residues in the CDR3. The source material was peripheral blood. This clonotype originated in a man aged 35 to 55 with active or convalescent COVID-19. The chain recombines TRBV5-4 with TRBJ1-1, with TRBD1 matching 7 bases. CDR3 coding DNA: TGTGCCAGCAGCTGGGAACAGGGGAGTGGCCTGAACACTGAAGCTTTCTTT. Translated: CASSWEQGSGLNTEAFF.